This passage covers 15 T cell receptor beta chains from one sample sequenced in a study of blood T cell repertoires in COVID-19. The assay was immunoSEQ multiplex PCR, and TCRdb's table has in-frame clones only and misses some. Among about 88,000 clones listed, approximately 91% were seen once. Sequencing was performed on peripheral blood. Receptor source: a man aged 55 to 70 with acute or convalescent COVID-19.

V usage is TRBV7-2 and J usage is TRBJ2-5; 7 bases line up with TRBD2. The CDR3 loop spans 15 amino acids. Germline V CDR1 and CDR2: SGHTA, FQGNSA. V was clipped by 5 bases and J by 5 bases; unmatched bases: 11. CDR3 residues: CASSPPNSGPETQYF. As DNA, the CDR3 is TGTGCCAGCAGCCCACCCAATAGCGGGCCGGAGACCCAGTACTTC.

V gene TRBV5-1 combines with J gene TRBJ2-1, with 7 bases aligning to TRBD1. CDR3 length equals 14 residues. Looked up from germline, CDR1 is SGHRS and CDR2 is YFSETQ. With 3 bases clipped from V and 9 bases from J, the junction kept 9 bases outside the gene matches. CDR3 DNA sequence: TGCGCCAGCAGCTCAACGACAGGGTTGGGTGAGCAGTTCTTC. Protein sequence: CASSSTTGLGEQFF. Using reference TRBV5-1 and TRBJ2-1 for the parts outside the CDR3, the full variable domain is KAGVTQTPRYLIKTRGQQVTLSCSPISGHRSVSWYQQTPGQGLQFLFEYFSETQRNKGNFPGRFSGRQFSNSRSEMNVSTLELGDSALYLCASSSTTGLGEQFFGPGTRLTVL.

J is TRBJ2-3 and V is TRBV5-8; TRBD1 aligns across 9 bases. The CDR3 spans 15 residues. The V gene end was trimmed by 2 bases and the J gene end by 0 bases; junction bases not matched to a gene: 1. The V gene's germline CDR1 is SGHTS and CDR2 YDEGEE. As DNA, the CDR3 is TGTGCCAGCAGCTTTGGACAGGGGAGCACAGATACGCAGTATTTT. This codes for CASSFGQGSTDTQYF.

The chain recombines TRBV6-2 or TRBV6-3 with TRBJ1-1; 8 positions agree with TRBD1. V gave up 0 bases and J gave up 1 base; unmatched junction bases: 7. The length of the CDR3 is 17 residues. Per germline, CDR1 MNHEY and CDR2 SVGEGT. CDR3 residues: CASSYSSRGPTNTEAFF. DNA of the CDR3: TGTGCCAGCAGTTACTCCTCCAGGGGGCCGACGAACACTGAAGCTTTCTTT.

This chain connects TRBV6-2 or TRBV6-3 to TRBJ2-1; no clear D. Germline CDR1 is MNHEY and CDR2 is SVGEGT. There are 14 residues in the CDR3. V lost 2 bases and J 6 bases, leaving 11 bases between the germline ends. DNA for the CDR3: TGTGCCAGCAGTTACCCAACCGCAGGCAATGAGCAGTTCTTC. Amino acids: CASSYPTAGNEQFF.

This chain uses TRBV7-2 with TRBJ2-7; 13 bases line up with TRBD2. Germline lookup yields CDR1 SGHTA and CDR2 FQGNSA. V was clipped by 3 bases and J by 4 bases; unmatched bases: 3. The CDR3 runs 15 residues. Written as DNA, the CDR3 is TGTGCCAGCAGCTTGGCGACTAGCGGGAGGTACGAGCAGTACTTC. As protein: CASSLATSGRYEQYF. Based on the CDR3 plus reference TRBV7-2 and TRBJ2-7, the full variable domain is GAGVSQSPSNKVTEKGKDVELRCDPISGHTALYWYRQSLGQGLEFLIYFQGNSAPDKSGLPSDRFSAERTGGSVSTLTIQRTQQEDSAVYLCASSLATSGRYEQYFGPGTRLTVT.

This clone appeared a single time. The rearrangement uses TRBV11-3 and TRBJ1-1, with no clear D. This CDR3 comprises 13 residues. V was cut by 0 bases and J by 0 bases, with 2 bases left in between. Germline V gene lookup returns CDR1 SGHNT and CDR2 YENEEA. CDR3 DNA: TGTGCCAGCAGCTTAGACATGAACACTGAAGCTTTCTTT. Amino acid sequence: CASSLDMNTEAFF.

The J gene is TRBJ1-1, the V gene TRBV7-8; possibly TRBD1 for D (5 bases). The CDR3 totals 14 residues. The germline V gene has CDR1 SGHVS and CDR2 FQNEAQ. V was pared by 3 bases and J by 1 base, with 9 bases between. The CDR3 coding sequence is TGTGCCAGCAGCTTGCAGGGCTGGAACACTGAAGCTTTCTTT. Its protein product is CASSLQGWNTEAFF.

The chain recombines TRBV27 with TRBJ2-5; 14 positions agree with TRBD2. Trimming at V came to 5 bases and at J to 2 bases, leaving 7 bases not matched to a gene. The germline V gene encodes CDR1 MNHEY and CDR2 SMNVEV (reference sequence). The CDR3 consists of 17 residues. The DNA of the CDR3 is TGTGCCAGCAGTCCCCGGACTAGCGGGAGGAGGCAAGAGACCCAGTACTTC. It encodes CASSPRTSGRRQETQYF.

This clone was detected only once. The chain has TRBV7-9 and TRBJ2-5; TRBD2 agrees at 8 bases. Germline CDR1 SEHNR, CDR2 FQNEAQ (reference sequence). The CDR3 length is 13 residues. V lost 10 bases to trimming and J lost 2 bases; unmatched junction nucleotides: 6. As DNA, the CDR3 is TGTGCCATACCGGGGGGGTTTCAAGAGACCCAGTACTTC. Protein sequence: CAIPGGFQETQYF.

This chain's CDR3 is CASSIGTSFGEQFF. CDR3 sequence (DNA): TGTGCCAGCAGCATCGGGACTAGCTTCGGTGAGCAGTTCTTC. The rearrangement links TRBV9 to TRBJ2-1; 9 bases agree with TRBD2. The CDR3 length is 14 residues. The germline CDR1 and CDR2 sequences are SGDLS and YYNGEE. Losses at the gene ends were 4 bases for V and 9 bases for J; bases not matched to a gene: 8.

This chain links TRBV11-2 with TRBJ2-1; TRBD2 agrees at 11 bases. Per germline, CDR1 SGHAT and CDR2 FQNNGV. The CDR3 is made up of 15 amino acids. V dropped 3 bases and J dropped 5; count of bases not matched to a gene: 3. CDR3 sequence: CASSFRGLADNEQFF. CDR3 DNA sequence: TGTGCCAGCAGCTTCAGGGGACTAGCGGACAATGAGCAGTTCTTC.

The V call is TRBV4-2, the J call TRBJ1-3; maybe TRBD1 (5 bases). The CDR3 has 13 amino acids. Trimming stripped 4 bases from V and 4 bases from J, with 8 bases between. Germline V CDR1 and CDR2: LGHNA, YNFKEQ. CDR3 region: CASSPGIGNTIYF. DNA of the CDR3: TGTGCCAGCAGCCCAGGGATCGGAAACACCATATATTTT.

The V gene is TRBV21-1, the J gene TRBJ2-7; the table's D gene call, TRBD2, was not cross checked with the DNA. TRBV21-1 is designated a pseudogene. The CDR3 contains 14 residues. The DNA for the CDR3 is TGTGCCCAGCGAAGAGCTAGCGTACCCTACGAGCAGTACTTC. Translating gives CAQRRASVPYEQYF.

J is TRBJ2-7 and V is TRBV25-1, with 7 bases aligning to TRBD1. The CDR3 totals 15 residues. V shed 4 bases and J 6 bases; nucleotides not matched to a gene: 12. Germline V gene sequence: CDR1 MGHDK, CDR2 SYGVNS. CDR3 nucleotide sequence: TGTGCCAGCAGTGTTTTTTTCGGGACAGACGGCGAGCAGTACTTC. Protein product: CASSVFFGTDGEQYF.